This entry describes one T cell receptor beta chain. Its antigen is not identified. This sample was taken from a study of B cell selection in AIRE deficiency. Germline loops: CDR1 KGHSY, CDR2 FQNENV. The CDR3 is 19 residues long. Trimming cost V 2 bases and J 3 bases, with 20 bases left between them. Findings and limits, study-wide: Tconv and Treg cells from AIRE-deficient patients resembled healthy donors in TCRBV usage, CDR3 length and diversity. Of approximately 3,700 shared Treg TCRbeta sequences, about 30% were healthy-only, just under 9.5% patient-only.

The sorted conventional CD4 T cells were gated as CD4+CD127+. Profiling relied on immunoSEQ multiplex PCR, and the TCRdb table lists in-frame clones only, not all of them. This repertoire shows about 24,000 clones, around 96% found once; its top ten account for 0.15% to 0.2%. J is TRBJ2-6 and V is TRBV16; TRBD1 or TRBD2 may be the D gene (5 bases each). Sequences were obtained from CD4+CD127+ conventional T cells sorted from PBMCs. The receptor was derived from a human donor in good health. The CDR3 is CASSQLRLGDVGGANVLTF. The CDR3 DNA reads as TGTGCCAGCAGCCAACTCAGGCTAGGGGACGTCGGTGGGGCCAACGTCCTGACTTTC.